This record looks at one T cell receptor beta chain sequence and its context. The data are from a study of shared clonotypes between healthy human individuals. TCRdb's copy holds only in-frame clones and misses some; the assay was immunoSEQ multiplex PCR. There are fewer than 1.8 million clones in the sample; less than 99% occur only once, and approximately 0.4% lies in the top ten. V gave up 4 bases and J gave up 2 bases, with 7 bases separating them. CDR3 size: 12 residues. The germline V gene encodes CDR1 SGHRS and CDR2 YFSETQ. Sequencing was done on a sample of naive CD4+ T cells sorted from blood. Sample subset: CD45RA+ positively selected. This receptor was taken from a man under 40 in good health. This rearrangement joins TRBV5-1 to TRBJ2-7; no definite D call. CDR3 in DNA: TGCGCCAGCAGCATGACAACCTACGAGCAGTACTTC. This translates into CASSMTTYEQYF.